This TCR beta chain was captured in a study of Ad26.COV2.S vaccination and SARS-CoV-2 variants. For the study at large: Ad26.COV2.S given intramuscularly, once or twice 56 days apart.

Produced via immunoSEQ multiplex PCR; TCRdb's table is partial and in-frame only. The table includes roughly 420,000 clones, 70% to 90% detected once. Treatment here: 19 received Ad26.COV2.S at low or high dose, single or two shots; 5 received placebo; per-sample allocation not given. Samples were taken on day 63 after the first vaccine or placebo injection. Per germline, CDR1 ENHRY and CDR2 SYGVKD. CDR3 length: 17 amino acids. Unmatched junction bases numbered 9, after V lost 2 bases and J lost 6 bases. Study-level points and caveats: Recipients of either vaccine or placebo displayed similar breadth of non-spike TCRs.

Turning to this clone: What it binds is unknown.

This TCR was recovered from a person aged 18 to 65 who received the Ad26.COV2.S COVID-19 vaccine or a placebo. The chain uses TRBV10-3 and TRBJ2-3, with 12 bases aligning to TRBD2. This material consisted of peripheral blood, taken in a trial of Ad26.COV2.S vaccine versus placebo. CDR3 nucleotides: TGTGCCATCAGTGAGGGGAGACTAGCGGGGGCTAAGGATACGCAGTATTTT. It specifies CAISEGRLAGAKDTQYF.